The source of this T cell receptor (beta chain) is a study of T cell responses to AZD1222 COVID-19 vaccine. General study findings and limits: Spike regions recognized by vaccine-associated CD4 TCRs spanned the protein, led by 160-218 and 743-854.

Germline lookup yields CDR1 MDHEN and CDR2 SYDVKM. This CDR3 is built from 16 residues. V dropped 2 bases and J dropped 4; count of bases not matched to a gene: 6. Profiling relied on immunoSEQ multiplex PCR, and the TCRdb table lists in-frame clones only, not all of them. Of around 100,000 clones in the sample, roughly nine tenths were seen once. As regards this clone: Its antigen remains unidentified.

The chain joins TRBV28 to TRBJ2-1; 9 positions agree with TRBD2. The sequence came from an adult in good health. Sequences were derived from peripheral blood, sampled on day 0 of AZD1222 vaccination. Here the CDR3 DNA reads TGTGCCAGCAGTTTAAGGTCTAGCGGGATTTACAATGAGCAGTTCTTC. Translating it yields CASSLRSSGIYNEQFF.